This T cell receptor beta chain was documented in a study of T cell responses to AZD1222 COVID-19 vaccine (dated by TCRdb to 2020 to 2023). As for the study more broadly: AZD1222 recipients with second doses at about 4 weeks or about 12 weeks were pooled, because spike-specific TCR depth and breadth did not differ between schedules. Trial participants were enrolled by age into subgroups of 18-55, 56-69 and 70-plus years, and 148, 28 and 57 TCR-sequenced participants, respectively, were included in these subgroups. A total of under 250 trial participants underwent TCR sequencing, of whom nearly 210 had received two doses of AZD1222 and 26 had received two doses of the MenACWY control vaccine.

Broader findings and caveats from the paper: In the small 56-69-year group, the increase in depth fell short of significance, most likely because of low power. Most participants were white British and females outnumbered males, and the authors suggested that clonal diversity may have been underestimated. CD4 TCRs associated with the vaccine covered the entire spike protein, and the dominant responses were in regions 160-218 and 743-854. A significant rise in spike-specific TCR breadth and depth was observed after two AZD1222 doses relative to day 0 and relative to MenACWY recipients. Conclusions about previously exposed vaccinees are limited because only five to seven AZD1222 recipients were SARS-CoV-2 seropositive at baseline. Because no day 14 peak-response samples were available, the repertoires could be characterized only after the peak T cell response. Reportedly, close to half of the unique spike-specific TCRs recognized epitopes lying outside the regions that are mutated in the B.1.351 and B.1.1.7 variants.

A remark on this clone: Its cognate antigen has yet to be identified. No quality values exist for individual bases; no much larger clone is one base distant.

The time point label corresponds to: baseline before first vaccination. Vaccinee samples were obtained from the UK trials COV001 and COV002, which included a single-blind randomized controlled phase 2/3 trial of AZD1222 (ChAdOx1 nCoV-19) in healthy adults. For TCRbeta chain sequencing, PBMC samples were collected from trial participants at day 0 and at day 28 after the second dose. The CDR3 regions of human TCRbeta chains were analyzed by immunosequencing. The original pipeline was this. TCRs in the repertoires were matched against a reference library of SARS-CoV-2-specific TCRs that had been generated with the MIRA antigen-specificity platform. Breadth was defined as the fraction of unique TCRs that were SARS-CoV-2-associated. Depth was defined as the fraction of total T cells that were SARS-CoV-2-associated. Using the MIRA data, each spike-specific TCR was mapped to the spike region that the TCR reacts to and placed in a CD4 or CD8 class. Log10-transformed breadth and depth values were compared by one-way ANOVA with Sidak's multiple comparisons tests. Sourced from immuneACCESS, this table was stored by TCRdb with only in-frame sequences that have V and J called. A share of the clones is absent; for the studies checked, an unresolved V gene accounts for under half, and the remainder has no known explanation. V and J calls and clone size follow that table, whereas D and trimming were derived from the DNA. For this sample the table gives roughly 140,000 clones, of which around 91% were detected only once. Roughly 4.7% of the sample belongs to the ten largest clones.

The TCR sequence derives from an adult in good health. The sample in question was peripheral blood, obtained on day 0 of AZD1222 vaccination.

The nucleotide sequence is TGTGCCAGCAGCCAAGGTTCGGGGCGGGGCGCGAACACCGGGGAGCTGTTTTTT. It translates to CASSQGSGRGANTGELFF. This sequence uses TRBV3-1 (or the pseudogene TRBV3-2) and TRBJ2-2; the D segment could be TRBD2, given 6 matching bases. From the cysteine up to the phenylalanine, the CDR3 has a length of 18 residues. Solely the CDR3 DNA is kept, with 54 bases framed from the first base. The V and J ends are trimmed by 1 base and 0 bases, leaving 15 bases between them. The germline V gene (reference sequence) gives CDR1 as LGHDT and CDR2 as YNNKEL.